The subject of this entry is one T cell receptor (beta chain). These data belong to a study of blood T cell repertoires in COVID-19. Overall study: The cDNA or gDNA used as material had been derived from T cells, B-cell-depleted T cells, or PBMCs.

Profiling relied on immunoSEQ multiplex PCR, and the TCRdb table lists in-frame clones only, not all of them. There are about 360,000 clones in the sample; about 86% occur only once, and roughly 6.6% lies in the top ten. The CDR3 is 19 amino acids. The germline V gene has CDR1 MRHNA and CDR2 SNTAGT. The trim removed 0 bases at V and 3 bases at J, leaving 12 bases unmatched. What was sequenced was peripheral blood. The receptor comes from a woman aged 60-75 years with COVID-19, enrolled during active disease. The rearrangement joins TRBV6-4 to TRBJ2-3; 10 bases fit TRBD2. DNA for the CDR3: TGTGCCAGCAGTGACTCGAGAGCCGTGCCAGCGGGGGGGACAGATACGCAGTATTTT. This codes for CASSDSRAVPAGGTDTQYF.